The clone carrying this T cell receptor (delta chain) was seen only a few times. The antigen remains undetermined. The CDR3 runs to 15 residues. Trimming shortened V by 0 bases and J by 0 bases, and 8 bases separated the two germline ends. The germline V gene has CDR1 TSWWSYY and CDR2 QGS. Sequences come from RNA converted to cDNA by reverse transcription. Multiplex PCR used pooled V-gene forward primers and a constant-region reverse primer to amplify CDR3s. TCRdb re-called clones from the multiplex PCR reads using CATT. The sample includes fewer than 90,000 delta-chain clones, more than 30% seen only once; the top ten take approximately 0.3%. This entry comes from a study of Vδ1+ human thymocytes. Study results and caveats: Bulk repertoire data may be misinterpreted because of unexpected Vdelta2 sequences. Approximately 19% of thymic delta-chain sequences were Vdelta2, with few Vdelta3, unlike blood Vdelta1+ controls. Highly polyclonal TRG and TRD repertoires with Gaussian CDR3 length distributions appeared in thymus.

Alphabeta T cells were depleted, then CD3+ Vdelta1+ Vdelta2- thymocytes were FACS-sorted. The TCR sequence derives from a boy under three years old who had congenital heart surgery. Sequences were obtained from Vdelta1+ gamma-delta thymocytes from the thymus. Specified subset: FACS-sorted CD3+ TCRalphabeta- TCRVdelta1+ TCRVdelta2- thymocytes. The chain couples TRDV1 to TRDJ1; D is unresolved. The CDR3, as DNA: TGTGCTCTTGGGGAACTAGCCGACCACACCGATAAACTCATCTTT. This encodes CALGELADHTDKLIF.